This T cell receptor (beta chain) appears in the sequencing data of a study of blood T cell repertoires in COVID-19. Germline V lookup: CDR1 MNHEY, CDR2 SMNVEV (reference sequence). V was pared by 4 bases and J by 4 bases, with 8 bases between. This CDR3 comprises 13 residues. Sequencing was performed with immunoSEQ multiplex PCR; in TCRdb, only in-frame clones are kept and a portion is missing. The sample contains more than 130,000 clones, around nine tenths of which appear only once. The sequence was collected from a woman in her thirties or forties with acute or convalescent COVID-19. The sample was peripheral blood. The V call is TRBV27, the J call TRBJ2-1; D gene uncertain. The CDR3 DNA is TGTGCCAGCAGTTCGACTTCATACAATGAGCAGTTCTTC. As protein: CASSSTSYNEQFF.